This TCR beta chain was found in a study of blood T cell repertoires in COVID-19. In the source study's methods: By means of reference gene primer amplification, nucleated cell counts were estimated. The table came from immunoSEQ multiplex PCR; TCRdb's copy has only in-frame clones and leaves some out. V and J calls and clone size come straight from that table; D and trimming were deduced from the DNA. The sample yields over 150,000 clones, roughly four fifths seen once. The V gene end was trimmed by 7 bases and the J gene end by 4 bases; junction bases not matched to a gene: 9. The CDR3 length is 14 residues. CDR1 and CDR2 from the germline V gene are LNHDA and SQIVND (reference sequence).

The sample comprised peripheral blood. The receptor comes from a woman older than 75 with acute or convalescent COVID-19. The V and J genes are TRBV19 and TRBJ1-2; 7 nucleotides match TRBD1. The chain's CDR3 is CASTPTGNFYGYTF. CDR3 nucleotide sequence: TGTGCCAGTACTCCGACAGGGAACTTCTATGGCTACACCTTC.